This TCR beta chain originates from a study of CD8 T cells in Susac syndrome. Study-level information: Of the sequenced Susac syndrome patients, six had active disease and 8 or 9 were in remission.

The V end was cut by 4 bases, the J end by 0 bases, with 4 bases between. The CDR3 is made up of 14 amino acids. Germline CDR1 is MNHNS and CDR2 is SASEGT. Random-hexamer reverse transcription was applied to roughly 0.5 to 1 ug RNA. MiXCR was run by TCRdb on the immunoSEQ multiplex PCR reads, yielding one entry per CDR3 protein. The sample has under 200,000 distinct CDR3 sequences, 95% to 97% seen once. The gene calls are TRBV6-1 and TRBJ2-6; D gene unclear. The sequencing input was CD4+ T cells from PBMCs. This receptor was taken from a human donor with Susac syndrome. Here the CDR3 DNA reads TGTGCCAGCAGTGCGGTCTCTGGGGCCAACGTCCTGACTTTC. It specifies CASSAVSGANVLTF.